These 4 T cell receptor beta chains were sequenced from one sample in a study of cytomegalovirus exposure and HLA in healthy donors. With 60 Vbeta and 13 Jbeta primers, the PCR was carried out. Data came from immunoSEQ multiplex PCR; TCRdb stores just in-frame clones and leaves some out. Of about 190,000 clones in the sample, about 70% were seen once. Material for sequencing was PBMCs. These receptors all stem from a young woman in good health and CMV-seronegative.

The chain joins TRBV7-2 to TRBJ2-6; no clear D. Germline assignment: CDR1 SGHTA and CDR2 FQGNSA. V shed 5 bases and J shed 0 bases, with 5 bases lying between them. There are 14 residues in the CDR3. Written as DNA, the CDR3 is TGTGCCAGCAGCACCTACTCTGGGGCCAACGTCCTGACTTTC. Protein: CASSTYSGANVLTF. The full variable domain, rest sourced from reference TRBV7-2 and TRBJ2-6, is GAGVSQSPSNKVTEKGKDVELRCDPISGHTALYWYRQSLGQGLEFLIYFQGNSAPDKSGLPSDRFSAERTGGSVSTLTIQRTQQEDSAVYLCASSTYSGANVLTFGAGSRLTVL.

This chain joins TRBV18 and TRBJ1-5; no definite D call. The CDR3 extends over 15 amino acids. CDR1 is KGHSH and CDR2 is LQKENI in the germline V gene. Trimming left V 4 bases short and J 5 bases short, with 15 bases between. The CDR3 nucleotides read TGTGCCAGCTCACGGGTTGGCGGGCAGTATCAGCCCCAGCATTTT. Translating it yields CASSRVGGQYQPQHF. The full variable domain, completed using reference TRBV18 and TRBJ1-5, is NAGVMQNPRHLVRRRGQEARLRCSPMKGHSHVYWYRQLPEEGLKFMVYLQKENIIDESGMPKERFSAEFPKEGPSILRIQQVVRGDSAAYFCASSRVGGQYQPQHFGDGTRLSIL.

The gene calls are TRBV6-4 and TRBJ2-3; TRBD2 agrees at 8 bases. Germline trimming cut 5 bases from V and 3 bases from J; bases unmatched to any gene: 7. Looked up from germline, CDR1 is MRHNA and CDR2 is SNTAGT. CDR3 length equals 15 residues. For the CDR3, the DNA is TGTGCCAGCAGTCAGCGGGGGCTGGGGACAGATACGCAGTATTTT. Translation gives CASSQRGLGTDTQYF.

The sample holds a few counts of this clone. The chain links TRBV7-2 to TRBJ2-5; TRBD1 matches 8 bases. Germline loops: CDR1 SGHTA, CDR2 FQGNSA. V dropped 5 bases and J dropped 2; count of bases not matched to a gene: 10. This CDR3 region has 16 residues. The CDR3 spells CASSHRTGTIQETQYF. In DNA form, the CDR3 reads TGTGCCAGCAGCCATCGGACAGGGACGATACAAGAGACCCAGTACTTC. Drawing the rest from reference TRBV7-2 and TRBJ2-5, the complete variable domain is GAGVSQSPSNKVTEKGKDVELRCDPISGHTALYWYRQSLGQGLEFLIYFQGNSAPDKSGLPSDRFSAERTGGSVSTLTIQRTQQEDSAVYLCASSHRTGTIQETQYFGPGTRLLVL.